A selection of T cell receptor beta chains follows, all from one sample in a study of T cell repertoires in cytomegalovirus infection. Each CDR3 protein gets one entry after TCRdb re-called the reads with MiXCR. The sample lists some 920,000 distinct CDR3 sequences, roughly 30% occurring once. What these receptors recognize is not known. The sample here was cultured CD8+ T cells from PBMCs, taken from culture after CMV antigen stimulation. The receptor set was obtained from a human donor in good health (CMV status not recorded). Some clones in this sample may be carry-over from other donors' samples. CDR3s include the opening cysteine and the closing phenylalanine or tryptophan. D genes are given only for firm matches. Clone size is shown for a subset of rows, as once, few, many or a class of expanded clone.

abundance | j_gene | d_gene | v_gene | CDR3aa | CDR3nt
- | TRBJ2-1 | TRBD1 | TRBV6-2/TRBV6-3 | CASTEDRDRQLF | TGTGCCAGCACCGAGGACAGGGATCGGCAGCTCTTC
- | TRBJ2-2 | TRBD1 | TRBV18 | CASSQDRGTGELFF | TGTGCCAGCTCACAGGACAGGGGCACCGGGGAGCTGTTTTTT
- | TRBJ2-2 | - | TRBV18 | CASSPWRSNTGELFF | TGTGCCAGCTCACCTTGGAGGTCGAACACCGGGGAGCTGTTTTTT
few | TRBJ1-3 | TRBD1 | TRBV7-9 | CASSPGTGHGNTIYF | TGTGCCAGCAGCCCCGGGACAGGGCATGGAAACACCATATATTTT
- | TRBJ2-1 | - | TRBV6-2/TRBV6-3 | CASNPSIYLGEQFF | TGTGCCAGCAACCCTAGCATATACTTGGGTGAGCAGTTCTTC
- | TRBJ2-5 | - | TRBV15 | CAPDLTWGGLNPPETQYF | TGTGCCCCTGATCTGACTTGGGGAGGCCTCAATCCACCAGAGACCCAGTACTTC
- | TRBJ2-2 | - | TRBV13 | CASSFLQDTGELFF | TGTGCCAGCAGCTTTTTACAAGACACCGGGGAGCTGTTTTTT
- | TRBJ2-2 | TRBD1 | TRBV4-1 | CASSQAHRGTGELFF | TGCGCCAGCAGCCAAGCTCACAGGGGCACCGGGGAGCTGTTTTTT
few | TRBJ1-4 | - | TRBV2 | CAQQPTTRDFWGKLFF | TGTGCCCAGCAACCAACCACCCGGGACTTTTGGGGAAAACTGTTTTTT
- | TRBJ2-7 | TRBD1 | TRBV11-2 | CASSQSRTGFSEQYF | TGTGCCAGCAGCCAGTCCAGGACAGGGTTTTCCGAGCAGTACTTC
- | TRBJ1-1 | - | TRBV9 | CASSPRRAFDTEAFF | TGTGCCAGCAGCCCCCGCAGGGCGTTCGACACTGAAGCTTTCTTT
- | TRBJ1-1 | - | TRBV6-2/TRBV6-3 | CASSYSDLIGQRNTEAFF | TGTGCCAGCAGTTACTCGGACCTAATCGGACAGAGGAACACTGAAGCTTTCTTT
- | TRBJ1-2 | - | TRBV27 | CASSLYLLGPTYGYTF | TGTGCCAGCAGTTTATATCTTTTAGGGCCGACGTATGGCTACACCTTC
once | TRBJ2-1 | TRBD2 | TRBV10-3 | CATGTRDNEQFF | TGTGCCACCGGGACTAGAGACAATGAGCAGTTCTTC
- | TRBJ1-1 | - | TRBV6-2/TRBV6-3 | CASSQTDLNTEAFF | TGTGCCAGCAGTCAGACAGACTTGAACACTGAAGCTTTCTTT
few | TRBJ2-1 | TRBD2 | TRBV12-3/TRBV12-4 | CASSLIGGGHNEQFF | TGTGCCAGCAGTTTAATTGGCGGGGGGCACAATGAGCAGTTCTTC
once | TRBJ1-5 | - | TRBV6-2/TRBV6-3 | CASMEGGNQPQHF | TGTGCCAGCATGGAGGGGGGCAATCAGCCCCAGCATTTT
- | TRBJ2-1 | TRBD1 | TRBV3-1 | CASSQDRMGQSSSYNEQFF | TGTGCCAGCAGCCAAGATCGAATGGGACAGTCGAGCTCCTACAATGAGCAGTTCTTC
many | TRBJ2-6 | - | TRBV7-9 | CASSLGGQLPPANSGANVLTF | TGTGCCAGCAGTTTAGGTGGACAGCTCCCGCCTGCCAACTCTGGGGCCAACGTCCTGACTTTC
few | TRBJ2-5 | - | TRBV20-1 | CSARDERTNQETQYF | TGCAGTGCTAGAGATGAGCGGACTAACCAAGAGACCCAGTACTTC
- | TRBJ2-5 | TRBD2 | TRBV3-1 | CASSHRLAGAQETQYF | TGTGCCAGCAGCCACCGACTAGCGGGGGCCCAAGAGACCCAGTACTTC
- | TRBJ2-1 | - | TRBV6-6 | CASSTSPGEQFF | TGTGCCAGCAGTACCTCGCCAGGGGAGCAGTTCTTC
- | TRBJ1-1 | TRBD1 | TRBV24-1 | CATRDRASTEAFF | TGTGCCACCAGAGACAGGGCTAGCACTGAAGCTTTCTTT
- | TRBJ2-3 | TRBD2 | TRBV11-1 | CASSLGFRLAGADTQYF | TGTGCCAGCAGCTTAGGATTTCGACTAGCGGGGGCAGATACGCAGTATTTT
- | TRBJ1-3 | - | TRBV19 | CATRAGNTIYF | TGTGCCACCAGGGCTGGAAACACCATATATTTT
- | TRBJ1-1 | - | TRBV6-5 | CASSYSSGMNTEAFF | TGTGCCAGCAGTTACTCGAGCGGAATGAACACTGAAGCTTTCTTT
many | TRBJ1-1 | - | TRBV7-8 | CASSDDGNTEAFF | TGTGCCAGCAGCGACGACGGAAACACTGAAGCTTTCTTT
- | TRBJ1-3 | TRBD1 | TRBV7-9 | CASSSDRGTSGNTIYF | TGTGCCAGCAGCTCAGACAGGGGGACGTCCGGAAACACCATATATTTT
many | TRBJ1-1 | - | TRBV7-9 | CASSLGQANTEAFF | TGTGCCAGCAGCTTAGGGCAGGCGAACACTGAAGCTTTCTTT
- | TRBJ2-2 | TRBD1 | TRBV7-3 | CASSLTRRQGMAGELFF | TGTGCCAGCAGCTTAACGAGGCGACAGGGGATGGCCGGGGAGCTGTTTTTT
many | TRBJ1-6 | - | TRBV7-6 | CASSLEAGNSPLHF | TGTGCCAGCAGCTTAGAGGCAGGGAATTCACCCCTCCACTTT
- | TRBJ1-2 | TRBD1 | TRBV6-2/TRBV6-3 | CASGTLGTGANYGYTF | TGTGCCAGCGGGACCCTCGGGACAGGAGCTAACTATGGCTACACCTTC
- | TRBJ1-1 | TRBD1 | TRBV28 | CASSLWGTGQGAFF | TGTGCCAGCAGTTTATGGGGGACAGGGCAGGGAGCTTTCTTT
- | TRBJ2-3 | - | TRBV11-2 | CASSHHLPTGYRTDTQYF | TGTGCCAGCAGCCACCATTTACCCACAGGTTACCGCACAGATACGCAGTATTTT
- | TRBJ2-1 | TRBD2 | TRBV28 | CASSFIAGDPYNEQFF | TGTGCCAGCAGTTTTATAGCGGGGGACCCCTACAATGAGCAGTTCTTC
- | TRBJ1-6 | TRBD1 | TRBV7-2 | CASSFRDRGNSPLHF | TGTGCCAGCAGCTTCCGGGACAGGGGAAATTCACCCCTCCACTTT
many | TRBJ1-1 | - | TRBV7-6 | CASSLGDGTAFF | TGTGCCAGCAGCTTAGGGGATGGTACGGCTTTCTTT
- | TRBJ2-5 | TRBD2 | TRBV3-1 | CASRRTSGGAQETQYF | TGTGCCAGCAGACGGACTAGCGGGGGGGCCCAAGAGACCCAGTACTTC
- | TRBJ1-4 | TRBD1 | TRBV6-2/TRBV6-3 | CASSRQGDFPATNEKLFF | TGTGCCAGCAGCCGACAGGGGGACTTCCCTGCAACTAATGAAAAACTGTTTTTT
- | TRBJ1-2 | - | TRBV2 | CASNAGIFSGYTF | TGTGCCAGCAATGCAGGGATTTTTTCTGGCTACACCTTC
- | TRBJ2-4 | - | TRBV7-9 | CASSLEGEGIQYF | TGTGCCAGCAGCTTAGAGGGGGAGGGTATTCAGTACTTC
- | TRBJ2-2 | - | TRBV28 | CASSFPSRGPPNTGELFF | TGTGCCAGCAGTTTCCCCTCACGGGGGCCCCCGAACACCGGGGAGCTGTTTTTT
- | TRBJ1-2 | - | TRBV6-6 | CASRTKSYGYTF | TGTGCCAGCAGAACAAAGAGCTATGGCTACACCTTC